The T cell receptor (beta chain) under discussion was sequenced for a study of shared clonotypes between healthy human individuals. Study-wide results and limits: Between a handful of donors, naive CD4 clonotypes were shared at a level of about 5%.

Sequencing was performed with immunoSEQ multiplex PCR; in TCRdb, only in-frame clones are kept and a portion is missing. The top ten clones hold 0.35% to 0.5% of a sample with about 2.3 million clones, more than 85% of them seen once. In the case of this clone: No antigen is known for it.

There are 15 residues in the CDR3. V was cut by 0 bases and J by 7 bases, with 14 bases left in between. The germline CDR1 and CDR2 sequences are SGDLS and YYNGEE. This chain connects TRBV9 to TRBJ2-1; weak D call: TRBD1 (5 bases). The sample consisted of naive CD4+ T cells from PBMCs. The subset here: CD45RA+ positively selected. This clonotype was obtained from a man aged 18 to 35 in good health. Some clones in this sample may be carry-over from other donors' samples. CDR3 protein: CASSVASGIGNEQFF. The CDR3 DNA is TGTGCCAGCAGCGTAGCCTCAGGGATTGGGAATGAGCAGTTCTTC.